This record concerns one TCR beta chain sequence. TCRdb re-called the 5' RACE reads and gives one entry per CDR3 protein, without DNA. This listing includes 90,000 to 110,000 distinct CDR3 sequences. This record belongs to a study of monozygotic twins with inflammatory bowel disease. Per the germline V gene, CDR1 is SGHNT and CDR2 is YYREEE (reference sequence). This CDR3 spans 15 amino acids. The sample comprised blood. The rearrangement joins TRBV5-4 to TRBJ2-5; TCRdb's D gene call, TRBD1, goes unchecked for lack of DNA. The clonotype comes from a human donor with ulcerative colitis or Crohn's disease, or a healthy co-twin of an affected twin (not recorded which). The CDR3 region is CASSVEHRGKETQYF.